Described below is a single T cell receptor beta chain sequence and its context. Antigen specificity is unknown. The table came from immunoSEQ multiplex PCR; TCRdb's copy has only in-frame clones and leaves some out. The table lists 78,000 or so clones, about 83% of them singletons. The CDR3 totals 14 residues. Trimming cost V 3 bases and J 5 bases, with 13 bases left between them. Looked up from germline, CDR1 is SNHLY and CDR2 is FYNNEI. This sample stems from a study of T cells in localized non-small cell lung cancer. Findings and caveats of the study: Uninvolved adjacent lung showed higher T cell clonality than tumor. Because sequencing included only one region (of the tumor), heterogeneity remains possible. Across samples, adjacent lung featured a median roughly 60 of the top 100 tumor clones.

The rearrangement links TRBV2 to TRBJ2-5; possibly TRBD1 for D (6 bases). This sample comprised peripheral blood, obtained before any cancer treatment. The TCR sequence derives from a man aged 40 to 70 with stage I lung adenocarcinoma. This CDR3 reads CASSDKSQGETQYF. CDR3 bases: TGTGCCAGCAGTGATAAGTCTCAGGGGGAGACCCAGTACTTC.